These 18 T cell receptor beta chains originate from one sample sequenced in a study of blood T cells in healthy people across ages. Combining a sample-barcoded 5' primer with a J-beta primer mix, a second PCR ran for 7 to 11 cycles. TCRdb ran MiXCR on the 5' RACE reads and lists one entry per CDR3 protein. The data contain about 1.1 million distinct CDR3 sequences, 30% to 40% of them singletons. The sample was blood. All receptors come from a man aged 18 to 35 in good health.

This rearrangement joins TRBV6-2 or TRBV6-3 to TRBJ2-7, with D perhaps matching TRBD2 (6 bases). Germline V gives CDR1 MNHEY, CDR2 SVGEGT. CDR3 size: 12 residues. Trimming stripped 10 bases from V and 2 bases from J, with 12 bases between. The CDR3: CATRDWTYEQYF. The CDR3 DNA sequence: TGTGCCACCCGGGACTGGACCTACGAGCAGTACTTC.

This clonotype was detected a few times. The V call is TRBV6-5, the J call TRBJ2-7, with TRBD2 as a possible D gene (6 bases). This CDR3 is 15 amino acids long. Germline values: CDR1 MNHEY, CDR2 SVGAGI. The V gene lost 6 bases and the J gene lost 1 base, with 16 bases spanning the gap. The CDR3 spells CASRPPGLRSYEQYF. The CDR3 DNA follows: TGTGCCAGCAGACCCCCGGGACTCAGATCCTACGAGCAGTACTTC.

In regard to this clonotype: One end of the junction does not line up with germline, which may come from a read error. The rearrangement joins TRBV11-2 to TRBJ2-4; D remains unclear. CDR1 and CDR2 (germline): SGHAT, FQNNGV. The CDR3 has 14 amino acids. This CDR3 reads CASSLGGALNIQCF. For the CDR3, the DNA is TGTGCCAGCAGCTTAGGAGGAGCCCTAAACATTCAGTGCTTC.

There are a few counts of this clonotype. The V call is TRBV5-6, the J call TRBJ2-7; 8 nucleotides agree with TRBD1. Looked up from germline, CDR1 is SGHDT and CDR2 is YYEEEE. J was trimmed by 5 bases and V by 5 bases; bases with no gene match: 6. This CDR3 is built from 13 residues. CDR3 region: CASRRTGNNEQYF. The CDR3 DNA reads as TGTGCCAGCAGAAGGACAGGGAACAACGAGCAGTACTTC.

In its sample, this clonotype was seen a few times. The chain carries TRBV9 and TRBJ2-1; D not certain. V lost 0 bases and J 4 bases, leaving 8 bases between the germline ends. CDR1 and CDR2 (germline): SGDLS, YYNGEE. The CDR3 sequence is 14 residues long. The CDR3: CASSVELRYNEQFF. In DNA, the CDR3 is TGTGCCAGCAGCGTAGAGCTCCGGTACAATGAGCAGTTCTTC.

The J gene is TRBJ1-2, the V gene TRBV10-3; D gene unclear. Trimming pared 6 bases from V and 8 bases from J, leaving 10 bases between. The CDR3 covers 11 residues. CDR1 and CDR2 from the germline V gene are ENHRY and SYGVKD. CDR3 amino acids: CAISRGTGYTF. The DNA of the CDR3 is TGTGCCATCAGCCGCGGAACGGGCTACACCTTC.

V gene TRBV4-2 combines with J gene TRBJ2-3; TRBD2 matches 9 bases. CDR3 length equals 16 residues. CDR1 LGHNA and CDR2 YNFKEQ come from the germline V gene. The trim removed 0 bases at V and 7 bases at J, leaving 8 bases unmatched. The CDR3 sequence is CASSQERRGGINTQYF. DNA for the CDR3: TGTGCCAGCAGCCAAGAACGGCGGGGGGGCATAAATACGCAGTATTTT.

The chain carries TRBV7-3 and TRBJ2-7, with D perhaps TRBD2 (5 bases). This CDR3 has 16 amino acids. V was pared by 8 bases and J by 1 base, with 21 bases between. CDR1 and CDR2 (germline): SGHTA, FQGTGA. CDR3 protein: CASASGGRDRSYEQYF. CDR3 bases: TGTGCCAGCGCTTCAGGAGGAAGGGATCGATCCTACGAGCAGTACTTC.

The V gene is TRBV12-3 or TRBV12-4, the J gene TRBJ2-5; D gene unclear. V was shortened by 5 bases and J by 5 bases, with 15 bases between the two germline ends. This CDR3 has 14 amino acids. The CDR3 is CASSLLNLVETQYF. DNA of the CDR3: TGTGCCAGCAGTCTTCTGAACCTAGTGGAGACCCAGTACTTC.

The genes are TRBV12-3 or TRBV12-4 and TRBJ1-1, with D unclear. This CDR3 is built from 16 residues. Trimming removed 3 bases at V and 6 bases at J, with 20 bases between. The CDR3 is CASSFITGWLDSEAFF. CDR3 bases: TGTGCCAGCAGTTTTATCACCGGATGGTTGGATTCTGAAGCTTTCTTT.

The rearrangement uses TRBV30 and TRBJ1-1; 7 positions agree with TRBD1. From germline, CDR1 is GTSNPN and CDR2 SVGIG (reference sequence). This CDR3 is 14 amino acids long. Unmatched junction bases numbered 5, after V lost 4 bases and J lost 0 bases. This chain's CDR3 is CAWIGQGVNTEAFF. Written as DNA, the CDR3 is TGTGCCTGGATTGGGCAGGGGGTGAACACTGAAGCTTTCTTT.

This clonotype was counted a few times. CDR3 protein: CASYNSGGYTF. The CDR3 bases are TGTGCCAGCTACAACTCGGGGGGCTACACCTTC. The rearrangement uses TRBV9 and TRBJ1-2; no firm D call. Germline CDR1 is SGDLS and CDR2 is YYNGEE. Trimming removed 7 bases at V and 8 bases at J, with 12 bases between. The CDR3 length is 11 residues.

This rearrangement joins TRBV7-2 to TRBJ2-5; D is undetermined. Trimming pared 6 bases from V and 11 bases from J, leaving 16 bases between. The CDR3 length is 12 residues. Germline V gene lookup returns CDR1 SGHTA and CDR2 FQGNSA. Written as DNA, the CDR3 is TGTGCCAGCAGTCTAGTGGTCAATGAGCAGTACTTC. It specifies CASSLVVNEQYF.

This clonotype was picked up a small number of times. V is TRBV9 and J is TRBJ2-1, with D possibly being TRBD2 (6 bases). Trimming took 0 bases from V and 4 from J, leaving 17 bases between them. The CDR3 runs to 17 residues. CDR1 and CDR2 from the germline V gene are SGDLS and YYNGEE. The CDR3 here is CASSVATPDYLYNEQFF. CDR3 DNA sequence: TGTGCCAGCAGCGTAGCTACCCCGGACTACTTATACAATGAGCAGTTCTTC. The full variable domain, rest sourced from reference TRBV9 and TRBJ2-1, is DSGVTQTPKHLITATGQRVTLRCSPRSGDLSVYWYQQSLDQGLQFLIQYYNGEERAKGNILERFSAQQFPDLHSELNLSSLELGDSALYFCASSVATPDYLYNEQFFGPGTRLTVL.

The gene calls are TRBV20-1 and TRBJ2-2, with unresolved D. Germline lookup yields CDR1 DFQATT and CDR2 SNEGSKA (reference sequence). The V and J ends lost 1 base and 2 bases respectively, with 8 bases between them. CDR3 length equals 14 residues. CDR3 bases: TGCAGTGCTAGAGTCACAATAAACACCGGGGAGCTGTTTTTT. Protein: CSARVTINTGELFF.

This clonotype was seen a handful of times. CDR3 loop: CASSYDHPTGQETQYF. CDR3 nucleotides: TGTGCCAGCAGTTACGACCACCCGACAGGACAAGAGACCCAGTACTTC. The chain is built from TRBV6-5 and TRBJ2-5; a weak D match, TRBD1 (6 bases). The CDR3 is 16 amino acids. Germline-derived CDR1 and CDR2 are MNHEY and SVGAGI. Trimming pared 2 bases from V and 2 bases from J, leaving 15 bases between.

This clonotype was recorded a few times. The CDR3 bases are TGCAGTGCGCCGAATTACAATGAGCAGTTCTTC. Its protein product is CSAPNYNEQFF. The chain employs TRBV20-1 and TRBJ2-1; D is unresolved. The CDR3 loop spans 11 amino acids. Trimming cost V 6 bases and J 4 bases, with 7 bases left between them. The germline V gene encodes CDR1 DFQATT and CDR2 SNEGSKA (reference sequence).

This clonotype was counted at least ten times. This rearrangement joins TRBV12-3 or TRBV12-4 to TRBJ2-7; tentatively, D is TRBD1 (6 bases). This CDR3 contains 12 residues. Deletions cut 4 bases from V and 3 bases from J, with 7 bases between. CDR3 sequence: CASSWDIYEQYF. In nucleotides, the CDR3 is TGTGCCAGCAGTTGGGACATCTACGAGCAGTACTTC.